This T cell receptor (beta chain) was captured by sequencing in a study of vaccination effects on CD4 cells after COVID-19. Antigen-specific CD4+ T cells were first expanded with viral peptide pools by the ViraFEST assay and only then sequenced. CD4+ T cell isolation took place after less than 13 days of culture. Infection dated between March and December 2020, before the Alpha, Beta and Delta variants reached the United States. Clones were read by immunoSEQ multiplex PCR, and TCRdb kept only the in-frame ones, dropping some. The sample carries 60,000 to 75,000 clones, 73% recorded once. As concerns this clone: Its target is unknown.

Material: CD4+ T cells from PBMCs cultured with HIV peptides, obtained before COVID-19 vaccination. Subset: HIV-1 Nef peptide pool negative control/reference culture. This receptor was obtained from a human donor who had a prior SARS-CoV-2 infection.

CDR3 coding DNA: TGTGCCAGCAGCCCTCAAGGTCTCAGCACAGATACGCAGTATTTT. As protein: CASSPQGLSTDTQYF. V usage is TRBV3-1 (or the pseudogene TRBV3-2) and J usage is TRBJ2-3, with D hard to call. V gave up 4 bases and J gave up 0 bases, with 11 bases separating them. CDR1 is LGHDT, CDR2 YNNKEL, per germline (reference sequence). The CDR3 has 15 amino acids.